The 2 T cell receptor beta chains reported below all come from one sample, sequenced in a study of blood T cell repertoires in COVID-19. Sequencing was performed with immunoSEQ multiplex PCR; in TCRdb, only in-frame clones are kept and a portion is missing. Altogether tens of thousands of clones are present, about 87% being singletons, with the ten largest covering around 7.4%. Input material: peripheral blood. The receptors were sampled from a human donor with acute or convalescent COVID-19. The donor label of this sample is uncertain.

V is TRBV6-6 and J is TRBJ1-1; TRBD1 matches at 7 bases. The V gene end was trimmed by 6 bases and the J gene end by 6 bases; junction bases not matched to a gene: 13. This CDR3 spans 15 amino acids. Germline V gene sequence: CDR1 MNHNY, CDR2 SVGAGI (reference sequence). The CDR3 sequence: CASRQIGTAQPEAFF. The CDR3 coding sequence is TGTGCCAGCAGACAAATCGGGACAGCACAACCTGAAGCTTTCTTT.

The J gene is TRBJ2-2, the V gene TRBV28; tentatively, D is TRBD2 (5 bases). V shed 8 bases and J shed 4 bases, with 11 bases lying between them. CDR1 MDHEN and CDR2 SYDVKM come from the germline V gene. The CDR3 has 13 amino acids. The CDR3 bases are TGTGCCAGCGCGAGAGGGAGCACCGGGGAGCTGTTTTTT. It is translated as CASARGSTGELFF.